The rows below give T cell receptor beta chains drawn from one sample of a study of regulatory T cells in long-lasting Graves disease. TCRdb processed the multiplex PCR reads anew with MiXCR; each CDR3 protein has one entry. The sample includes 400,000 to 450,000 distinct CDR3 sequences, roughly a quarter of them seen just once. Sequenced here: peripheral blood mononuclear cells (PBMCs), sampled when the disease was refractory, from a patient treated with antithyroid drugs. These receptors all come from a female donor with Graves disease. CDR3s include the opening cysteine and the closing phenylalanine or tryptophan. The order of the fields is J gene, V gene, CDR3 protein.

>TRBJ1-2|TRBV2
CASSEAGQGYTF
>TRBJ1-1|TRBV19
CASANQGKVTEAFF
>TRBJ1-2|TRBV24-1
CATSSTSAWGYTF
>TRBJ1-5|TRBV5-1
CASSTDGDSNQPQHF
>TRBJ1-2|TRBV29-1
CSVEERGRGRNYGYTF
>TRBJ2-5|TRBV19
CASSLGQGGQETQYF
>TRBJ1-5|TRBV30
CAWSALLSSQPQHF
>TRBJ2-4|TRBV29-1
CSVSSPAGGPRNIQYF
>TRBJ2-2|TRBV28
CASGITGGNTGELFF
>TRBJ2-2|TRBV7-9
CASSWGTVVTGELFF
>TRBJ1-3|TRBV5-1
CASSGSADTIYF
>TRBJ2-2|TRBV28
CASSVRVVLSRELFF
>TRBJ2-2|TRBV7-2
CASSLDPRSAGAFTGELFF
>TRBJ1-2|TRBV29-1
CSVEDWGRGPGHTF
>TRBJ2-1|TRBV28
CASSLKIGDRYEQFF
>TRBJ2-7|TRBV10-3
CATADSSLSYEQYF
>TRBJ1-1|TRBV25-1
CASSERREAAFF
>TRBJ1-1|TRBV30
CAWDEGTYTEAFF
>TRBJ2-7|TRBV27
CASSLSSGLSSYEQYF
>TRBJ2-7|TRBV7-8
CASSLTGTGMYEQYF
>TRBJ1-6|TRBV10-3
CATSDRNNSPLHF
>TRBJ1-5|TRBV6-1
CASSEDLSGHQPQHF
>TRBJ1-3|TRBV20-1
CSASDRNSGNTIYF
>TRBJ2-2|TRBV10-3
CATQGLRDTGELFF
>TRBJ1-2|TRBV5-1
CASSLRTGTTYGYTF
>TRBJ1-5|TRBV28
CASSFSGVKVRGGNQPQHF
>TRBJ2-5|TRBV6-1
CASSKFQTARETQYF
>TRBJ1-1|TRBV2
CASSLGLLASGTEAFF
>TRBJ1-4|TRBV29-1
CSVEEFGVQGEKLFF
>TRBJ1-3|TRBV10-3
CAISQGSSGNTIYF
>TRBJ1-2|TRBV6-1
CASSTGQGNVGYGYTF
>TRBJ1-6|TRBV3-1
CASSPARGNSPLHF
>TRBJ2-7|TRBV12-3/TRBV12-4
CASSSRGIYYEQYF
>TRBJ2-5|TRBV4-2
CASSQVMDRGETQYF
>TRBJ1-5|TRBV20-1
CSAITRSNQPQHF
>TRBJ2-7|TRBV29-1
CSVAWEGALYEQYF
>TRBJ2-7|TRBV14
CASSSPSGIDEQYF
>TRBJ1-5|TRBV30
CAWSVGDNQPQHF
>TRBJ1-3|TRBV12-3/TRBV12-4
CASSYPQGAGNTIYF
>TRBJ1-2|TRBV29-1
CSVDNRDRGRRGYGYTF
>TRBJ2-5|TRBV7-9
CASRKGTVEAQYF